These 13 T cell receptor beta chains share one sample of origin, sequenced in a study of cytomegalovirus exposure and HLA in healthy donors. The study ran its PCR with 60 Vbeta and 13 Jbeta primers. Clones were read by immunoSEQ multiplex PCR, and TCRdb kept only the in-frame ones, dropping some. The repertoire has roughly 130,000 clones, approximately 86% of them found once; the top ten carry under 2%. The specimen sequenced was PBMCs. The receptors here all came from a boy younger than 18 in good health and CMV-seronegative.

Here the CDR3 reads CASSFGTGGPQETQYF. Written as DNA, the CDR3 is TGTGCCAGCAGCTTCGGGACAGGGGGCCCCCAAGAGACCCAGTACTTC. This sequence joins TRBV7-3 and TRBJ2-5; 12 nucleotides align to TRBD1. This CDR3 has 16 amino acids. CDR1 is SGHTA and CDR2 is FQGTGA in the germline V gene. With V trimmed by 3 bases and J by 1 base, 3 bases remained unmatched.

The chain couples TRBV4-3 to TRBJ2-2; a weak D match, TRBD2 (6 bases). Trimming took 0 bases from V and 0 from J, leaving 11 bases between them. Germline loops: CDR1 LGHNA, CDR2 YSLEER. The CDR3 has 17 residues. CDR3 region: CASSQDLRGTNTGELFF. The CDR3 DNA reads TGCGCCAGCAGCCAAGATCTCCGGGGGACGAACACCGGGGAGCTGTTTTTT.

This chain links TRBV25-1 with TRBJ1-2, with D unclear. The CDR3 spans 12 residues. The germline V and J ends were trimmed by 7 bases and 7 bases, with 13 bases remaining between them. Germline V lookup: CDR1 MGHDK, CDR2 SYGVNS. In nucleotides, the CDR3 is TGTGCCAGCAATGTTGCAGGAGGTGGCTACACCTTC. Encoded protein: CASNVAGGGYTF.

A few counts support this clone. V gene TRBV7-3 combines with J gene TRBJ2-7; no firm D call. The CDR3 has 14 amino acids. Germline lookup yields CDR1 SGHTA and CDR2 FQGTGA. Trimming left V 1 base short and J 5 bases short, with 12 bases between. DNA of the CDR3: TGTGCCAGCAGCTTAAGTCCGGGTCCCAACGAGCAGTACTTC. Protein sequence: CASSLSPGPNEQYF.

This chain joins TRBV5-6 and TRBJ2-3; TRBD2 matches at 7 bases. The CDR3 is made up of 17 amino acids. Trimming removed 6 bases from V and 1 base from J; junction bases left unmatched: 14. Germline assignment: CDR1 SGHDT and CDR2 YYEEEE. The CDR3 sequence is CASTVELWGGGTDTQYF. The CDR3 DNA is TGTGCCAGCACGGTGGAACTTTGGGGGGGAGGCACAGATACGCAGTATTTT.

This rearrangement joins TRBV4-3 to TRBJ1-3; 7 nucleotides match TRBD1. This CDR3 region has 21 residues. The V segment lost 0 bases and the J segment 3 bases; nucleotides outside the gene matches: 20. CDR1 is LGHNA and CDR2 is YSLEER in the germline V gene. This chain's CDR3 is CASSQDATGEVGSASGNTIYF. Here the CDR3 DNA reads TGCGCCAGCAGCCAAGACGCAACAGGGGAAGTGGGTTCCGCAAGTGGAAACACCATATATTTT.

This clone was detected a few times. The gene calls are TRBV6-5 and TRBJ2-7; 9 bases line up with TRBD2. V was clipped by 5 bases and J by 6 bases; unmatched bases: 5. Germline V CDR1 and CDR2: MNHEY, SVGAGI. This CDR3 has 13 amino acids. The CDR3 sequence: CASSGLAGSEQYF. The DNA of the CDR3 is TGTGCCAGCAGTGGTCTAGCGGGATCCGAGCAGTACTTC.

The V and J genes are TRBV15 and TRBJ1-1, with D possibly TRBD1 on 5 matching bases. The length of the CDR3 is 15 residues. V was trimmed by 7 bases and J by 1 base, leaving 16 bases between them. Per germline, CDR1 LNHNV and CDR2 YYDKDF (reference sequence). This CDR3 reads CATTQQETGNTEAFF. In nucleotides, the CDR3 is TGTGCCACCACCCAACAAGAAACAGGGAACACTGAAGCTTTCTTT.

This sequence joins TRBV27 and TRBJ1-5; D call uncertain. The CDR3 has 16 residues. Between the trimmed V and J ends, which lost 7 bases and 3 bases, there was a span of 19 bases. Germline lookup yields CDR1 MNHEY and CDR2 SMNVEV (reference sequence). This CDR3 is CASTPSYGEDNQPQHF. In nucleotides, the CDR3 is TGTGCCAGCACCCCTTCGTACGGGGAAGACAATCAGCCCCAGCATTTT.

V is TRBV5-4 and J is TRBJ2-5, with 8 bases identical to TRBD2. The CDR3 is made up of 14 amino acids. Per the germline V gene, CDR1 is SGHNT and CDR2 is YYREEE (reference sequence). The V and J ends lost 4 bases and 3 bases, in that order; junction bases with no gene match: 5. In nucleotides, the CDR3 is TGTGCCAGCAGCCTCACCGGGGGGGAAGAGACCCAGTACTTC. As protein: CASSLTGGEETQYF.

This clone was observed a handful of times. This sequence joins TRBV5-4 and TRBJ1-5; D unresolved. Germline V CDR1 and CDR2: SGHNT, YYREEE (reference sequence). There are 14 residues in the CDR3. With 0 bases removed from V and 2 bases from J, the gap between germline ends came to 6 bases. DNA of the CDR3: TGTGCCAGCAGCTTGGGGGGAGGCAATCAGCCCCAGCATTTT. Its protein is CASSLGGGNQPQHF.

The chain is built from TRBV19 and TRBJ1-1; 7 bases are shared with TRBD1. This CDR3 has 15 amino acids. V trimming: 4 bases; J trimming: 1 base; junction bases outside the gene matches: 6. The germline CDR1 and CDR2 sequences are LNHDA and SQIVND (reference sequence). Written as DNA, the CDR3 is TGTGCCAGTAGTAGCGATTACAGGGGGAACACTGAAGCTTTCTTT. Its translation: CASSSDYRGNTEAFF.

The chain carries TRBV7-6 and TRBJ1-5; the D gene is possibly TRBD1 (6 bases). Trimming took 1 base from V and 2 from J, leaving 21 bases between them. The CDR3 is 19 amino acids. Per germline, CDR1 SGHVS and CDR2 FNYEAQ. As DNA, the CDR3 is TGTGCCAGCAGCTTAGATTGGGCAGGGGCATGGTCTGGCAATCAGCCCCAGCATTTT. It encodes CASSLDWAGAWSGNQPQHF.